Below are 28 T cell receptor beta chains sequenced from a single sample in a study of T cell changes during pregnancy in multiple sclerosis. Libraries were prepared by immunoSEQ multiplex PCR; TCRdb keeps only in-frame clonotypes and omits some of them. The sample holds about 29,000 clones, roughly nine tenths seen once. The input for sequencing was CD8+ T cells from peripheral blood mononuclear cells, taken before pregnancy. The receptor set was obtained from a female donor with multiple sclerosis, enrolled in a pregnancy study.

This sequence joins TRBV11-2 and TRBJ2-1, with TRBD2 as a possible D gene (6 bases). The V and J ends lost 5 bases and 0 bases respectively, with 8 bases between them. The germline gives CDR1 SGHAT, CDR2 FQNNGV. This CDR3 region has 14 residues. The CDR3 DNA follows: TGTGCCAGCAGCCAAGCGGGCTCCTACAATGAGCAGTTCTTC. Translating gives CASSQAGSYNEQFF.

V is TRBV19 and J is TRBJ2-7, with 8 bases matching TRBD2. This CDR3 region has 16 residues. V trimming: 6 bases; J trimming: 5 bases; junction bases outside the gene matches: 15. CDR1 is LNHDA and CDR2 is SQIVND in the germline V gene (reference sequence). In DNA, the CDR3 is TGTGCCAGTAGCTTTCTCACGAGCGGGAGCGTCCACGAGCAGTACTTC. Translation: CASSFLTSGSVHEQYF.

The chain couples TRBV5-5 to TRBJ2-7; D is perhaps TRBD2 (6 bases). Germline loops: CDR1 SGHKS, CDR2 YYEKEE (reference sequence). V was cut by 1 base and J by 3 bases, with 11 bases left in between. The CDR3 is made up of 14 amino acids. DNA of the CDR3: TGTGCCAGCAGCTTGTTTGGAGGGAACTACGAGCAGTACTTC. Translating it yields CASSLFGGNYEQYF. The whole variable domain, filled in from reference TRBV5-5 and TRBJ2-7, reads DAGVTQSPTHLIKTRGQQVTLRCSPISGHKSVSWYQQVLGQGPQFIFQYYEKEERGRGNFPDRFSARQFPNYSSELNVNALLLGDSALYLCASSLFGGNYEQYFGPGTRLTVT.

The CDR3 DNA reads TGTGCCAGCAGTGCCGGAGGTTACGGGGAGCTGTTTTTT. Encoded protein: CASSAGGYGELFF. The chain carries TRBV25-1 and TRBJ2-2; perhaps TRBD2 as D (5 bases). Germline-derived CDR1 and CDR2 are MGHDK and SYGVNS. The CDR3 runs to 13 residues. Deletions cut 4 bases from V and 7 bases from J, with 10 bases between.

The chain joins TRBV2 to TRBJ1-1; 7 nucleotides align to TRBD1. Looked up from germline, CDR1 is SNHLY and CDR2 is FYNNEI. V lost 6 bases and J lost 6; bases outside the gene matches: 7. There are 13 residues in the CDR3. DNA for the CDR3: TGTGCCAGCAGGCCCCAGGGGGAGCCTGAAGCTTTCTTT. The encoded protein is CASRPQGEPEAFF.

This sequence joins TRBV14 and TRBJ1-2; D unresolved. The CDR3 length is 13 residues. Trimming left V 4 bases short and J 10 bases short, with 16 bases between. Germline values: CDR1 SGHDN, CDR2 FVKESK. The CDR3 nucleotides read TGTGCCAGCAGCCCCCGGGGAGGACGAGACTACACCTTC. Its translation: CASSPRGGRDYTF.

This clone was seen once. The gene calls are TRBV27 and TRBJ1-1, with unresolved D. The V gene lost 2 bases and the J gene lost 1 base, with 5 bases spanning the gap. Germline V gene data show CDR1 as MNHEY and CDR2 as SMNVEV (reference sequence). This CDR3 spans 13 amino acids. The CDR3 spells CASSLSENTEAFF. In nucleotides, the CDR3 is TGTGCCAGCAGTTTAAGCGAGAACACTGAAGCTTTCTTT.

Only one count was recorded for this clone. Germline is not matched at one junction end, which may reflect a read error. The chain recombines TRBV11-2 with TRBJ1-3; tentative D call: TRBD1 (6 bases). Germline V lookup: CDR1 SGHAT, CDR2 FQNNGV. The CDR3 consists of 17 residues. The CDR3 DNA is TGTGCCAGCAGCTCCCTAACAGGGAAACACTCTGGAAACACCATATGTTTT. Translation: CASSSLTGKHSGNTICF.

V gene TRBV6-5 combines with J gene TRBJ2-7, with 10 positions matching TRBD2. CDR3 size: 15 residues. Germline-derived CDR1 and CDR2 are MNHEY and SVGAGI. J gave up 3 bases and V 2 bases, and 4 bases lay outside the gene matches. CDR3 residues: CASSYGIAGGYEQYF. DNA for the CDR3: TGTGCCAGCAGTTACGGCATAGCGGGGGGCTACGAGCAGTACTTC.

The chain couples TRBV9 to TRBJ2-4; D unresolved. The germline V and J ends were trimmed by 0 bases and 0 bases, with 10 bases remaining between them. Germline assignment: CDR1 SGDLS and CDR2 YYNGEE. This CDR3 region has 16 residues. CDR3: CASSVDPELAKNIQYF. The CDR3 DNA reads as TGTGCCAGCAGCGTAGACCCGGAGTTAGCCAAAAACATTCAGTACTTC.

The chain couples TRBV2 to TRBJ1-5; tentatively, D is TRBD1 (5 bases). V was pared by 6 bases and J by 10 bases, with 16 bases between. The CDR3 has 13 amino acids. Germline CDR1 and CDR2: SNHLY and FYNNEI. The CDR3 reads CASRPPGLSPQHF. CDR3 sequence (DNA): TGTGCCAGCAGACCCCCAGGGTTAAGTCCCCAGCATTTT.

The rearrangement links TRBV4-2 to TRBJ2-3, with 7 bases fitting TRBD2. The CDR3 is 16 amino acids. The V gene end was trimmed by 1 base and the J gene end by 4 bases; junction bases not matched to a gene: 8. Germline V gene lookup returns CDR1 LGHNA and CDR2 YNFKEQ. The CDR3 nucleotides read TGTGCCAGCAGCCAAGTGGGGGGGGGAGGGCCAGATACGCAGTATTTT. It translates to CASSQVGGGGPDTQYF.

The chain combines TRBV4-3 with TRBJ1-1; D is undetermined. This CDR3 contains 14 residues. The ends were cut back, 0 bases at V and 7 bases at J, with 12 bases in the middle. Germline values: CDR1 LGHNA, CDR2 YSLEER. The CDR3 sequence: CASSQESVEGEAFF. CDR3 nucleotide sequence: TGCGCCAGCAGCCAAGAAAGTGTTGAGGGTGAAGCTTTCTTT.

The genes are TRBV7-2 and TRBJ2-2; D uncertain. The CDR3 is 13 residues long. The V end lost 7 bases, the J end lost 1 base, and 7 bases lay between the germline ends. CDR1 is SGHTA, CDR2 FQGNSA, per germline. For the CDR3, the DNA is TGTGCCAGCATCAGACAGAACACCGGGGAGCTGTTTTTT. Its protein is CASIRQNTGELFF.

The chain is built from TRBV2 and TRBJ2-3; D perhaps matches TRBD1 (5 bases). Trimming took off 2 bases at V and 0 bases at J, with 12 bases between the two ends. This CDR3 contains 16 residues. In germline, CDR1 is SNHLY, CDR2 FYNNEI. The CDR3 DNA follows: TGTGCCAGCAGTGAATGGGCAGGGCCTAGCACAGATACGCAGTATTTT. Translating it yields CASSEWAGPSTDTQYF.

The chain combines TRBV2 with TRBJ2-7, with 8 bases identical to TRBD1. J gave up 6 bases and V 11 bases, and 6 bases lay outside the gene matches. The CDR3 is 11 residues long. Germline CDR1 reads SNHLY; CDR2 reads FYNNEI. CDR3 nucleotide sequence: TGTGCCGGCCAAACAGGGGGCGAGCAGTACTTC. It codes for CAGQTGGEQYF.

The chain combines TRBV19 with TRBJ1-5; 10 nucleotides align to TRBD1. CDR1 and CDR2 (germline): LNHDA, SQIVND (reference sequence). This CDR3 has 17 residues. With 6 bases clipped from V and 5 bases from J, the junction kept 13 bases outside the gene matches. The CDR3 DNA reads TGTGCCAGTAGGAAGGGGACAGGGGAGCAGGGGCATCAGCCCCAGCATTTT. This sequence encodes CASRKGTGEQGHQPQHF. The variable domain in full, completed from reference TRBV19 and TRBJ1-5, reads DGGITQSPKYLFRKEGQNVTLSCEQNLNHDAMYWYRQDPGQGLRLIYYSQIVNDFQKGDIAEGYSVSREKKESFPLTVTSAQKNPTAFYLCASRKGTGEQGHQPQHFGDGTRLSIL.

The rearrangement links TRBV7-9 to TRBJ1-5; TRBD1 matches 10 bases. Germline values: CDR1 SEHNR, CDR2 FQNEAQ (reference sequence). CDR3 length equals 17 residues. V was pared by 2 bases and J by 7 bases, with 11 bases of the junction left unmatched. DNA of the CDR3: TGTGCCAGCAGCTTAACGACCGACAGGGGGCGAGGGCAGCCCCAGCATTTT. This encodes CASSLTTDRGRGQPQHF.

The rearrangement joins TRBV7-9 to TRBJ2-7; 8 nucleotides line up with TRBD1. The length of the CDR3 is 15 residues. With 5 bases clipped from V and 2 bases from J, the junction kept 8 bases outside the gene matches. Germline V gene sequence: CDR1 SEHNR, CDR2 FQNEAQ (reference sequence). The CDR3 protein is CASSRSQGAAYEQYF. Written as DNA, the CDR3 is TGTGCCAGCAGCCGATCCCAGGGGGCAGCCTACGAGCAGTACTTC.

This chain uses TRBV14 with TRBJ2-7, with 7 bases matching TRBD2. This CDR3 spans 15 amino acids. CDR1 is SGHDN and CDR2 is FVKESK in the germline V gene. V trimming: 3 bases; J trimming: 2 bases; junction bases outside the gene matches: 7. CDR3 bases: TGTGCCAGCAGCCAGCGTCTAGCGGATACCTACGAGCAGTACTTC. Amino acids: CASSQRLADTYEQYF.

J is TRBJ2-4 and V is TRBV4-2; TRBD2 aligns across 13 bases. The germline gives CDR1 LGHNA, CDR2 YNFKEQ. CDR3 size: 20 residues. V shed 4 bases, J shed 1 base, and the junction held 13 bases outside the gene matches. The DNA of the CDR3 is TGTGCCAGCAGCCCGACCCCTACTAGCGGGAGGGACCGGGCCAAAAACATTCAGTACTTC. Encoded protein: CASSPTPTSGRDRAKNIQYF.

V usage is TRBV10-3 and J usage is TRBJ1-2; weak D call: TRBD1 (5 bases). CDR1 is ENHRY, CDR2 SYGVKD, per germline. Between the trimmed V and J ends, which lost 6 bases and 1 base, there was a span of 12 bases. The CDR3 is made up of 14 amino acids. The CDR3 protein is CAISLDRDNYGYTF. CDR3 DNA: TGTGCCATCAGCCTAGACAGAGATAACTATGGCTACACCTTC.

This clone was seen just once. The chain employs TRBV7-3 and TRBJ2-1; D is undetermined. The CDR3 runs to 15 residues. Trimming removed 5 bases at V and 0 bases at J, with 11 bases between. Germline loops: CDR1 SGHTA, CDR2 FQGTGA. The CDR3 protein is CASSPQPGSYNEQFF. The CDR3 DNA reads as TGTGCCAGCAGCCCACAACCTGGCTCCTACAATGAGCAGTTCTTC.

This clone showed up just once. The genes are TRBV2 and TRBJ2-7; 7 bases are a match to TRBD1. The CDR3 is 14 amino acids. V was clipped by 6 bases and J by 2 bases; unmatched bases: 7. Germline V gene lookup returns CDR1 SNHLY and CDR2 FYNNEI. The CDR3 region has the DNA TGTGCCAGCAGCGATCACAGGGGAACCTACGAGCAGTACTTC. It translates to CASSDHRGTYEQYF.

V usage is TRBV19 and J usage is TRBJ1-4, with TRBD1 matching 8 bases. The germline V gene has CDR1 LNHDA and CDR2 SQIVND (reference sequence). J lost 8 bases, V lost 8 bases, and 13 bases had no gene match. The CDR3 runs 15 residues. Written as DNA, the CDR3 is TGTGCCAGTCTTGGACAGGGCAGTACCGAAGAAAAACTGTTTTTT. Protein product: CASLGQGSTEEKLFF.

The rearrangement joins TRBV7-9 to TRBJ1-5; D is possibly TRBD1 (5 bases). Per germline, CDR1 SEHNR and CDR2 FQNEAQ (reference sequence). The V gene lost 4 bases and the J gene lost 3 bases, with 13 bases spanning the gap. CDR3 length: 15 amino acids. CDR3 nucleotides: TGTGCCAGCAGCTCAGTCCGACAGCCCAATCAGCCCCAGCATTTT. It specifies CASSSVRQPNQPQHF.

The J gene is TRBJ1-3, the V gene TRBV5-1; TRBD1 is a possible D gene (5 bases). The germline V and J ends were trimmed by 4 bases and 0 bases, with 14 bases remaining between them. The CDR3 spans 16 residues. CDR1 SGHRS and CDR2 YFSETQ come from the germline V gene. The CDR3 DNA follows: TGCGCCAGCAGCCCCTTCGGGGGGAGCTCTGGAAACACCATATATTTT. Residues: CASSPFGGSSGNTIYF.

This chain joins TRBV9 and TRBJ2-1; D is perhaps TRBD1 (6 bases). CDR1 and CDR2 (germline): SGDLS, YYNGEE. The ends were cut back, 4 bases at V and 4 bases at J, with 15 bases in the middle. This CDR3 comprises 15 residues. The CDR3 coding sequence is TGTGCCAGCAGCACCTCCGGGACACCGTACAATGAGCAGTTCTTC. Translation: CASSTSGTPYNEQFF.